The rows below give T cell receptor beta chains drawn from one sample of a study of breast tumors, draining lymph nodes, adjacent tissues. TCRdb re-called the multiplex PCR reads with MiXCR, one entry per CDR3 protein. Of about 270,000 distinct CDR3 sequences detected, over 25% appear once; the ten largest clones hold over 0.95%. Specimen: axillary lymph node tissue. These receptors were taken from a female donor with breast cancer. Some clones in this sample may be carry-over from other donors' samples. The conserved cysteine and the conserved F or W are not part of the CDR3 here. Clone size, where shown, is once, few, many, or a class for clones that have expanded.

clone size,J gene,V gene,CDR3 protein
.,TRBJ2-7,TRBV12-3/TRBV12-4,ASGSNYEQY
many,TRBJ2-5,TRBV2,ASSDSRLGETQY
many,TRBJ2-7,TRBV2,ASSEAGKSEQY
many,TRBJ2-7,TRBV11-1,ASSAPGARNYEQY
many,TRBJ2-7,TRBV2,ASSAMREVNEQY
many,TRBJ2-1,TRBV5-1,ASSVNVAGGLNEQF
many,TRBJ2-2,TRBV7-9,ASSSLPGLGLTGELF
few,TRBJ1-1,TRBV7-9,ASSLPGQGEAF
few,TRBJ1-5,TRBV28,ASSPDWGQPQH
.,TRBJ1-1,TRBV5-1,ASSLSLSNTEAF
.,TRBJ2-1,TRBV7-7,ASSLEPGLAYNEQF
many,TRBJ1-2,TRBV9,ASSVGDRVGYGYT
many,TRBJ2-7,TRBV4-1,ASSRAGGAEQY
few,TRBJ2-5,TRBV11-3,ASSLGLAASRTQY
.,TRBJ2-3,TRBV6-1,ASKPPGKLQVGTQY
many,TRBJ2-6,TRBV5-8,ASSLFWAGANVLT
many,TRBJ1-3,TRBV10-3,AISGLSGNTIY
many,TRBJ2-5,TRBV10-3,ATTQGDWQETQY
.,TRBJ1-1,TRBV7-2,ASSLERTTEAF
few,TRBJ2-7,TRBV10-3,ASSLGLAGALTHKQY
.,TRBJ2-7,TRBV25-1,ASSARQASAPSSSYEQY
many,TRBJ2-5,TRBV29-1,SVDVQGGGMFETQY
many,TRBJ2-3,TRBV7-9,ASSVGQSSDTQY
.,TRBJ2-7,TRBV6-5,ASSYVERGHYEQY
few,TRBJ2-7,TRBV28,ASLSPPYEQY
.,TRBJ1-5,TRBV6-2/TRBV6-3,ATSFGFSNQPQH
many,TRBJ2-7,TRBV11-2,ASRRQLGTYEQY
many,TRBJ1-4,TRBV7-9,ASSPPRGNNEKLF
many,TRBJ1-6,TRBV14,ASSHRTGTMGSPLH
many,TRBJ1-2,TRBV18,ASSLPTDYGYT
many,TRBJ2-5,TRBV4-1,ASSQDAGGTSGRAWETQY
few,TRBJ2-5,TRBV6-5,ASSYSGQPPETQY
many,TRBJ2-2,TRBV9,ASSVVGTSATGELF
many,TRBJ1-3,TRBV5-5,ASSYQTDAGNTIY
.,TRBJ2-3,TRBV6-5,ASSYRLRGDTQY
few,TRBJ1-1,TRBV20-1,SARGRLNTEAF
many,TRBJ2-7,TRBV7-2,ASSLKSGRPGAGGVYEQY
many,TRBJ2-7,TRBV15,ATSRDNRGLYEQY
few,TRBJ1-5,TRBV6-5,ASRLSPREYQPQH
many,TRBJ2-5,TRBV5-1,ASSPGLAHQETQY
few,TRBJ2-1,TRBV30,AGLKDRGQYQF
many,TRBJ2-5,TRBV24-1,ATGPSRLQETQY
many,TRBJ2-5,TRBV29-1,TVSQGPGTQY
.,TRBJ2-7,TRBV27,ASSRGLAGYEQY
many,TRBJ1-6,TRBV5-6,ASSPLGGNLGSPLH
many,TRBJ1-4,TRBV19,ASSITGNVEEKLF
many,TRBJ1-2,TRBV2,ASSDGTHRGRGGYT
many,TRBJ2-5,TRBV20-1,SARDKGRRVAETQY
.,TRBJ1-5,TRBV6-2/TRBV6-3,ASSHPDRGRQPQH
few,TRBJ1-5,TRBV12-3/TRBV12-4,ASSFQEGANQPQH
few,TRBJ1-5,TRBV18,ASSQGDSNQPQH
many,TRBJ2-1,TRBV29-1,SVEGFPMREGPTYNEQF
few,TRBJ1-5,TRBV3-1,ASSQPGGEPQH
many,TRBJ2-7,TRBV10-3,AISDTQIAVSYEQY
.,TRBJ1-5,TRBV15,ATSRNWAYRGNEH
.,TRBJ2-5,TRBV27,ASSQLAGGLETQY
.,TRBJ2-1,TRBV11-2,ASSSWDRGHNEQF
.,TRBJ2-7,TRBV3-1,ASSPNIASEQY
many,TRBJ2-1,TRBV11-2,ASSVAHPSSYNEQF
.,TRBJ1-2,TRBV5-1,ASSLGTGTNHGYT